The entry that follows covers one TCR beta chain sequence. MiXCR was run by TCRdb on the RT-PCR reads, yielding one entry per CDR3 protein. The profile shows about 680,000 distinct CDR3 sequences, 14% of them singletons. The CDR3 contains 16 residues. Trimming took off 0 bases at V and 4 bases at J, with 16 bases between the two ends. The germline gives CDR1 MNHNY, CDR2 SVGAGI (reference sequence). Material: memory CD4+ T cells from blood. This receptor was obtained from a female donor in good health, serving as a healthy control. The genes are TRBV6-6 and TRBJ2-7; the D is unclear. The DNA for the CDR3 is TGTGCCAGCAGTTACTCTTTTTCCGCAGGCGCTTACGAGCAGTACTTC. Residues: CASSYSFSAGAYEQYF.